A selection of T cell receptor beta chains follows, all from one sample in a study of human T cells and chemical hapten exposure. TCRdb called the RACE reads again in MiXCR, with one record for every CDR3 protein. This sample has 80,000 to 100,000 distinct CDR3 sequences, with roughly a tenth found just once. The specimen comprised whole blood, sampled in connection with sensitization to the hapten diphenylcyclopropenone (DPC). The source is a woman in her fifties or sixties with alopecia areata. Some clones in this sample may be carry-over from other donors' samples. Each CDR3 is given without its conserved first and last residue. Clone size appears in some rows only: once, few, many, or a class for an expanded clone.

j_gene | len | v_gene | abundance | CDR3aa
TRBJ1-2 | 10 | TRBV5-1 | few | ASSPDSHGYT
TRBJ2-3 | 14 | TRBV9 | . | ASSVGPAGGTDTQY
TRBJ2-1 | 13 | TRBV5-1 | . | ASSLFATRGNEQF
TRBJ2-5 | 11 | TRBV29-1 | many | SVPSTTGETQY
TRBJ2-3 | 14 | TRBV7-2 | many | ASSFYSGGRTDTQY
TRBJ1-5 | 11 | TRBV19 | many | ASSDEFDQPQH
TRBJ2-3 | 13 | TRBV7-2 | many | ASSLVSQSTDTQY
TRBJ2-7 | 14 | TRBV4-1 | few | ASSQQLGQDLYEQY
TRBJ2-7 | 15 | TRBV7-8 | . | ASSIPGVGIGRDEQY
TRBJ2-4 | 12 | TRBV2 | few | ASRDTGVRNIQY
TRBJ1-2 | 12 | TRBV6-6 | many | ASTSTGTSYGYT
TRBJ2-3 | 12 | TRBV4-1 | few | ASSPRRGTDTQY
TRBJ2-7 | 12 | TRBV7-2 | many | ASSTPSGGSEQY
TRBJ1-2 | 13 | TRBV6-6 | many | ASSHPGSLNGGYT
TRBJ1-1 | 13 | TRBV11-1 | many | ASSLRAGRNTEAF
TRBJ1-6 | 12 | TRBV5-4 | . | ASSSTGGNSPLH
TRBJ2-7 | 11 | TRBV5-1 | few | ASEGQGAGEQY
TRBJ2-2 | 14 | TRBV11-1 | many | ASSLAPTGEAGELF
TRBJ1-5 | 14 | TRBV4-1 | few | ASRKWTGRFNQPQH
TRBJ2-1 | 10 | TRBV29-1 | . | SLRLGTNEQF
TRBJ2-1 | 13 | TRBV27 | few | ASSLGQGPYNEQF
TRBJ2-2 | 13 | TRBV6-5 | few | ASRGNRARTGELF
TRBJ2-7 | 14 | TRBV29-1 | few | SVKGVFPQPSYEQY
TRBJ2-3 | 14 | TRBV5-1 | many | ASSLVVGGGSDTQY
TRBJ2-2 | 13 | TRBV12-3/TRBV12-4 | . | ASSLLTGNTGELF
TRBJ1-2 | 13 | TRBV27 | many | ASSHTGGATYGYT
TRBJ2-1 | 11 | TRBV10-3 | . | AITQVGSNEQF
TRBJ2-7 | 11 | TRBV10-3 | few | AISVGTGGEQY
TRBJ1-1 | 11 | TRBV7-9 | . | ASSSTGFTEAF
TRBJ1-4 | 14 | TRBV18 | . | ASSPPGYGTNEKLF
TRBJ1-4 | 14 | TRBV7-9 | many | ASSPRSWDPNEKLF
TRBJ1-5 | 12 | TRBV4-1 | many | ASSQGPMDQPQH
TRBJ2-5 | 10 | TRBV6-6 | few | ASQGGQETQY
TRBJ2-5 | 12 | TRBV15 | . | ATSIDTGQETQY
TRBJ1-5 | 12 | TRBV3-1 | . | ASSVRDSNQPQH
TRBJ1-6 | 12 | TRBV3-1 | many | ASSQGQVNSPLH
TRBJ2-6 | 13 | TRBV5-1 | few | ASSADTSGANVLT
TRBJ1-5 | 14 | TRBV5-1 | . | ASSLAPGLDNQPQH